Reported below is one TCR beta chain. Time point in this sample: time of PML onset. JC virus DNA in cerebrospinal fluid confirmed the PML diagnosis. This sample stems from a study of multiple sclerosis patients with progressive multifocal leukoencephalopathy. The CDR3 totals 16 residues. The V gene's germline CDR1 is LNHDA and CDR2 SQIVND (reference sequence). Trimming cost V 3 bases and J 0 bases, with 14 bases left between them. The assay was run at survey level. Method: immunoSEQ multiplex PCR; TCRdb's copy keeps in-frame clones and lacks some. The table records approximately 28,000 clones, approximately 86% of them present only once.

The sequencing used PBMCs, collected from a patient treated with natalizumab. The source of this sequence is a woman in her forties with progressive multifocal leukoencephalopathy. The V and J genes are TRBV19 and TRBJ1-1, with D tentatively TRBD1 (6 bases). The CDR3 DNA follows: TGTGCCAGTAGTATGCCGGGACAAAGCATGAACACTGAAGCTTTCTTT. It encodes CASSMPGQSMNTEAFF.